The next 25 T cell receptor beta chains were all read from a single sample in a study of T cell responses to AZD1222 COVID-19 vaccine. The repertoire was sequenced with immunoSEQ multiplex PCR; TCRdb's copy has only in-frame clones and lacks some. There are 80,000 to 95,000 clones in the sample; under 90% occur only once, and over 2.5% lies in the top ten. The sample in question was peripheral blood, obtained on day 0 of MenACWY control vaccination. The receptors come from an adult in good health.

J is TRBJ1-1 and V is TRBV7-2, with D unclear. The CDR3 length is 14 residues. V was cut by 5 bases and J by 2 bases, with 12 bases left in between. Germline-derived CDR1 and CDR2 are SGHTA and FQGNSA. The CDR3 DNA is TGTGCCAGCAGCCCTTATGCCCCTAACACTGAAGCTTTCTTT. Encoded protein: CASSPYAPNTEAFF.

This clone was found a few times. This rearrangement joins TRBV9 to TRBJ2-1, with TRBD2 identical over 8 bases. Trimming cost V 3 bases and J 5 bases; bases outside gene matches: 4. From germline, CDR1 is SGDLS and CDR2 YYNGEE. The CDR3 is 14 amino acids. DNA for the CDR3: TGTGCCAGCAGCGGGCGGGGGGACCACAATGAGCAGTTCTTC. This translates into CASSGRGDHNEQFF.

The V call is TRBV6-4, the J call TRBJ2-3; possible D gene TRBD2, 6 bases. The V gene lost 0 bases and the J gene lost 0 bases, with 10 bases spanning the gap. The CDR3 consists of 16 residues. Germline assignment: CDR1 MRHNA and CDR2 SNTAGT. Here the CDR3 reads CASSDSAGKSTDTQYF. CDR3 sequence (DNA): TGTGCCAGCAGTGACTCGGCGGGGAAAAGCACAGATACGCAGTATTTT.

The chain joins TRBV11-1 to TRBJ2-3; tentative D call: TRBD2 (7 bases). The CDR3 runs to 16 residues. Germline CDR1 reads SGHAT; CDR2 reads FQDESV (reference sequence). V lost 1 base and J lost 1, with 12 bases in between. DNA of the CDR3: TGTGCCAGCAGCTTAGTAGGGCGGGGGCGCACAGATACGCAGTATTTT. Translating gives CASSLVGRGRTDTQYF.

V usage is TRBV11-3 and J usage is TRBJ2-5; 8 nucleotides agree with TRBD2. Germline CDR1 and CDR2: SGHNT and YENEEA. Trimming cost V 3 bases and J 4 bases; bases outside gene matches: 7. The CDR3 runs to 15 residues. The CDR3 is CASSFRGTRGETQYF. DNA of the CDR3: TGTGCCAGCAGCTTTCGAGGGACTAGAGGAGAGACCCAGTACTTC.

The V gene is TRBV30, the J gene TRBJ2-7; a weak D match, TRBD1 (6 bases). V was pared by 2 bases and J by 7 bases, with 15 bases between. The CDR3 spans 13 residues. Germline-derived CDR1 and CDR2 are GTSNPN and SVGIG (reference sequence). The CDR3 region has the DNA TGTGCCTGGAGTTTGAATTCTGACAGGGAGCAGTACTTC. Its protein product is CAWSLNSDREQYF.

The CDR3, as DNA: TGTGCCAGCAGCCCCTACCGACTAGCGGGGGGTCTACAAGAGACCCAGTACTTC. Residues: CASSPYRLAGGLQETQYF. The chain is built from TRBV3-1 (or the pseudogene TRBV3-2) and TRBJ2-5, with 13 bases aligning to TRBD2. The germline V gene has CDR1 LGHDT and CDR2 YNNKEL (reference sequence). V shed 4 bases, J shed 2 bases, and the junction held 10 bases outside the gene matches. This CDR3 has 18 residues.

This chain connects TRBV10-2 to TRBJ2-3; 8 positions agree with TRBD2. The CDR3 length is 16 residues. With 3 bases clipped from V and 4 bases from J, the junction kept 9 bases outside the gene matches. Germline assignment: CDR1 WSHSY and CDR2 SAAADI. CDR3: CASSEEGSGESDTQYF. The CDR3, as DNA: TGCGCCAGCAGTGAAGAGGGTAGCGGGGAGTCAGATACGCAGTATTTT.

The chain uses TRBV29-1 and TRBJ1-1; D not resolved. The CDR3 spans 11 residues. Germline-derived CDR1 and CDR2 are SQVTM and ANQGSEA. Trimming removed 4 bases at V and 1 base at J, with 4 bases between. In DNA, the CDR3 is TGCAGCGTTGCCAGGAACACTGAAGCTTTCTTT. Translation gives CSVARNTEAFF. Based on the CDR3 plus reference TRBV29-1 and TRBJ1-1, the full variable domain is SAVISQKPSRDICQRGTSLTIQCQVDSQVTMMFWYRQQPGQSLTLIATANQGSEATYESGFVIDKFPISRPNLTFSTLTVSNMSPEDSSIYLCSVARNTEAFFGQGTRLTVV.

This clone was observed a handful of times. The genes are TRBV2 and TRBJ2-7; TRBD1 aligns across 7 bases. Germline lookup yields CDR1 SNHLY and CDR2 FYNNEI. The ends lost 6 bases at V and 1 base at J; junction bases unmatched: 12. The CDR3 sequence is 16 residues long. The CDR3, as DNA: TGTGCCAGCAGACCCACAGGGGCGTCAAGGTCCTACGAGCAGTACTTC. Amino acid sequence: CASRPTGASRSYEQYF.

The genes are TRBV15 and TRBJ1-2; 10 bases agree with TRBD1. The CDR3 extends over 15 amino acids. The germline V gene encodes CDR1 LNHNV and CDR2 YYDKDF (reference sequence). The J segment lost 4 bases and the V segment lost 1 base, leaving 3 bases of the junction unmatched. The CDR3 DNA follows: TGTGCCACCAGCAGAGGACAGGGGGCAGGCTATGGCTACACCTTC. The encoded protein is CATSRGQGAGYGYTF.

The chain is built from TRBV5-4 and TRBJ2-1, with D perhaps TRBD1 (5 bases). Looked up from germline, CDR1 is SGHNT and CDR2 is YYREEE (reference sequence). CDR3 length: 14 amino acids. Trimming took off 0 bases at V and 5 bases at J, with 9 bases between the two ends. The CDR3 here is CASSLGQFNNEQFF. For the CDR3, the DNA is TGTGCCAGCAGCTTGGGACAGTTTAACAATGAGCAGTTCTTC.

CDR3 amino acids: CASSETGGEYYEQYF. CDR3 DNA sequence: TGTGCCAGCAGTGAAACCGGCGGGGAGTATTACGAGCAGTACTTC. The rearrangement links TRBV2 to TRBJ2-7; maybe TRBD2 (6 bases). Germline CDR1 SNHLY, CDR2 FYNNEI. With 2 bases removed from V and 4 bases from J, the gap between germline ends came to 15 bases. CDR3 length: 15 amino acids. Variable domain in full (rest from reference TRBV2 and TRBJ2-7): EPEVTQTPSHQVTQMGQEVILRCVPISNHLYFYWYRQILGQKVEFLVSFYNNEISEKSEIFDDQFSVERPDGSNFTLKIRSTKLEDSAMYFCASSETGGEYYEQYFGPGTRLTVT.

This sequence joins TRBV15 and TRBJ1-3; no reliable D call. Germline CDR1 reads LNHNV; CDR2 reads YYDKDF (reference sequence). V was pared by 0 bases and J by 6 bases, with 6 bases between. The CDR3 is 13 residues long. The CDR3 DNA reads as TGTGCCACCAGCAGAGATCAGGAAAACACCATATATTTT. Translating it yields CATSRDQENTIYF. The full variable domain, with the rest looked up from reference TRBV15 and TRBJ1-3, is DAMVIQNPRYQVTQFGKPVTLSCSQTLNHNVMYWYQQKSSQAPKLLFHYYDKDFNNEADTPDNFQSRRPNTSFCFLDIRSPGLGDTAMYLCATSRDQENTIYFGEGSWLTVV.

CDR3 region: CASSSGQGINQPQHF. CDR3 in DNA: TGTGCCAGCAGCTCCGGACAGGGGATCAATCAGCCCCAGCATTTT. The chain recombines TRBV6-5 with TRBJ1-5, with 9 bases matching TRBD1. Losses at the gene ends were 6 bases for V and 3 bases for J; bases not matched to a gene: 6. From germline, CDR1 is MNHEY and CDR2 SVGAGI. CDR3 length: 15 amino acids.

This chain uses TRBV6-2 or TRBV6-3 with TRBJ1-1; D is undetermined. Germline CDR1 reads MNHEY; CDR2 reads SVGEGT. Trimming shortened V by 4 bases and J by 8 bases, and 17 bases separated the two germline ends. This CDR3 contains 14 residues. The CDR3 protein is CASSSVGRLEEAFF. The CDR3 coding sequence is TGTGCCAGCAGTTCCGTCGGCAGGCTAGAGGAAGCTTTCTTT.

This rearrangement joins TRBV28 to TRBJ2-7; no reliable D call. This CDR3 comprises 16 residues. The ends were cut back, 4 bases at V and 9 bases at J, with 25 bases in the middle. Germline values: CDR1 MDHEN, CDR2 SYDVKM. CDR3 nucleotide sequence: TGTGCCAGCAGTTCCAACCTCGTAGGTCTAGACACGGTGCAGTACTTC. Translated: CASSSNLVGLDTVQYF.

The rearrangement uses TRBV6-2 or TRBV6-3 and TRBJ2-1; 8 bases are shared with TRBD1. This CDR3 spans 14 amino acids. CDR1 MNHEY and CDR2 SVGEGT come from the germline V gene. With 2 bases clipped from V and 9 bases from J, the junction kept 6 bases outside the gene matches. Written as DNA, the CDR3 is TGTGCCAGCAGTTACCTCGGACAGGGAGCTGAGCAGTTCTTC. Translated: CASSYLGQGAEQFF.

For this clone: The junction departs from the called germline gene at one end, perhaps through a read error. Distinct nucleotide sequences in the sample also encode this CDR3. The chain recombines TRBV4-3 with TRBJ2-3, with D unclear. The CDR3 is 14 amino acids. The V gene's germline CDR1 is LGHNA and CDR2 YSLEER. The CDR3 sequence: CASSQVFGTDTQYF. The CDR3 nucleotides are TGCGCCAGCAGTCAAGTGTTTGGCACAGATACGCAGTATTTT.

This sequence joins TRBV4-2 and TRBJ2-5; D unresolved. V was shortened by 0 bases and J by 2 bases, with 10 bases between the two germline ends. The CDR3 covers 15 residues. Germline V lookup: CDR1 LGHNA, CDR2 YNFKEQ. CDR3 coding DNA: TGTGCCAGCAGCCAAGATGCTGGGCAACAAGAGACCCAGTACTTC. It is translated as CASSQDAGQQETQYF.

The chain uses TRBV27 and TRBJ2-3, with 10 bases that match TRBD2. J lost 5 bases, V lost 1 base, and 9 bases had no gene match. The germline CDR1 and CDR2 sequences are MNHEY and SMNVEV (reference sequence). This CDR3 has 17 residues. The CDR3 nucleotides are TGTGCCAGCAGTTTATATGAAGCGGGGGGGCATGAAGATACGCAGTATTTT. It translates to CASSLYEAGGHEDTQYF.

This clone was picked up a small number of times. Other DNA sequences in this specimen translate into the identical CDR3. The chain is built from TRBV4-3 and TRBJ2-1; no clear D gene. Trimming cost V 0 bases and J 3 bases, with 6 bases left between them. The CDR3 spans 14 residues. Germline V gene sequence: CDR1 LGHNA, CDR2 YSLEER. The CDR3 DNA reads as TGCGCCAGCAGCCAAGAACCGTTCTACAATGAGCAGTTCTTC. This gives the protein CASSQEPFYNEQFF.

The rearrangement joins TRBV4-1 to TRBJ1-3; weak D call: TRBD1 (5 bases). V dropped 0 bases and J dropped 0 bases, with 12 bases sitting between them. This CDR3 is 17 amino acids long. Looked up from germline, CDR1 is MGHRA and CDR2 is YSYEKL. The DNA for the CDR3 is TGCGCCAGCAGCCAAGATGCGGGGCCGCTCTCTGGAAACACCATATATTTT. Translation: CASSQDAGPLSGNTIYF.

Of note for this clone: This sample also contains other DNA sequences that code for the same CDR3. CDR3 nucleotides: TGTGCCATCAGAGGGGATAGCAATCAGCCCCAGCATTTT. It yields the protein CAIRGDSNQPQHF. This chain connects TRBV10-3 to TRBJ1-5; the D gene is possibly TRBD1 (5 bases). This CDR3 has 13 residues. The V and J ends lost 6 bases and 0 bases respectively, with 6 bases between them. In germline, CDR1 is ENHRY, CDR2 SYGVKD.

The CDR3 sequence is CSVSTGYGNSPLHF. In nucleotides, the CDR3 is TGCAGCGTTTCGACAGGGTACGGAAATTCACCCCTCCACTTT. This chain joins TRBV29-1 and TRBJ1-6, with 7 positions matching TRBD1. Germline V CDR1 and CDR2: SQVTM, ANQGSEA. V shed 5 bases, J shed 7 bases, and the junction held 8 bases outside the gene matches. The CDR3 totals 14 residues.